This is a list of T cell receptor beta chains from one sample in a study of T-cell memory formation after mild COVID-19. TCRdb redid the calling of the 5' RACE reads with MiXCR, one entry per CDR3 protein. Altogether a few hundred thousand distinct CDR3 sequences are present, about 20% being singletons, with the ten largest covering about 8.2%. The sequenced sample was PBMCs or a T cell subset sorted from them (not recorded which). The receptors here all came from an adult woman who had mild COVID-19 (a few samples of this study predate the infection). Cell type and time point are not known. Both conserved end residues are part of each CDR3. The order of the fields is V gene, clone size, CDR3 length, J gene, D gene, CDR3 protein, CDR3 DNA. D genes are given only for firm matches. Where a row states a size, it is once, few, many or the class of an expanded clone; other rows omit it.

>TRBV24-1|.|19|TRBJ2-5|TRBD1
CATSDSGGLGTGVSETQYF
TGTGCCACCAGTGATTCAGGGGGCCTCGGGACAGGGGTCTCGGAGACCCAGTACTTC
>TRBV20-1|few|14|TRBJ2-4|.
CSAKKGVAKNIQYF
TGCAGTGCTAAGAAGGGGGTGGCCAAAAACATTCAGTACTTC
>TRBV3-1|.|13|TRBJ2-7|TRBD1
CASSQDRRQGLDF
TGTGCCAGCAGCCAAGATCGGCGACAGGGTCTCGACTTC
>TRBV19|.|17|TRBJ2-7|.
CASSIVLRGGRSYEQYF
TGTGCCAGTAGTATAGTTCTCCGCGGAGGACGGTCCTACGAGCAGTACTTC
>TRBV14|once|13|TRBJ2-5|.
CASSQLDRETQYF
TGTGCCAGCAGCCAACTAGATCGGGAGACCCAGTACTTC
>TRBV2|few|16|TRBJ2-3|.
CASSEATARSTDTQYF
TGTGCCAGCAGTGAAGCGACAGCAAGGAGCACAGATACGCAGTATTTT
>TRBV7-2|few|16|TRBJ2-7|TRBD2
CASSLEGAGIATEQYF
TGTGCCAGCAGCTTAGAGGGAGCGGGAATTGCTACCGAGCAGTACTTC
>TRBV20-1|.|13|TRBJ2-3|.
CSARDPLDSKQYF
TGCAGTGCTAGAGATCCATTGGACTCAAAGCAGTATTTT
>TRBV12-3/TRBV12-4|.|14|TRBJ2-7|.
CASSLVLQGSEQYF
TGTGCCAGCAGTTTAGTTTTACAGGGCAGCGAGCAGTACTTC
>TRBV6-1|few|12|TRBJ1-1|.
CASSEGGPEAFF
TGTGCCAGCAGTGAAGGCGGCCCTGAAGCTTTCTTT
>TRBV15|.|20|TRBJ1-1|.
CATSRDRRGLAGTKNTEAFF
TGTGCCACCAGCAGAGATCGGCGGGGTTTAGCGGGGACAAAGAACACTGAAGCTTTCTTT
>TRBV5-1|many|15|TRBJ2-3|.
CASSLRVAGTDTQYF
TGCGCCAGCAGCTTGCGGGTAGCTGGCACAGATACGCAGTATTTT
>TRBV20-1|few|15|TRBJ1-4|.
CSASVPGTANEKLFF
TGCAGTGCTAGTGTACCCGGGACGGCTAATGAAAAACTGTTTTTT
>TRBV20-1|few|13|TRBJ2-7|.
CSASGSNLHEQYF
TGCAGTGCTAGCGGGAGTAATCTCCACGAGCAGTACTTC
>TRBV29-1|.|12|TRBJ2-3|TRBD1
CSGQQGANTQYF
TGCAGCGGCCAACAGGGGGCAAATACGCAGTATTTT
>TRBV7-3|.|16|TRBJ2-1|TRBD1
CASSSGAGQGTNEQFF
TGTGCCAGCAGCTCAGGGGCAGGACAGGGGACCAATGAGCAGTTCTTC
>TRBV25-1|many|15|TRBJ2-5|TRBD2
CASSNGGGSGETQYF
TGTGCCAGCAGTAACGGGGGAGGGTCTGGAGAGACCCAGTACTTC
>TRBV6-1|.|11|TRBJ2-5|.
CASSLLGPQYF
TGTGCCAGCAGTCTCCTGGGGCCCCAGTACTTC
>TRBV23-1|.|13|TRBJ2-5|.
CASRRDDQETQYF
TGCGCCAGCAGACGGGACGATCAAGAGACCCAGTACTTC
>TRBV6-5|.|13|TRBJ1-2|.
CASSDARDYGYTF
TGTGCCAGCAGTGATGCAAGGGACTATGGCTACACCTTC
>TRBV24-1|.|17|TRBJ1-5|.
CATSDSIGTYSNQPQHF
TGTGCCACCAGTGATTCCATCGGGACATATAGCAATCAGCCCCAGCATTTT
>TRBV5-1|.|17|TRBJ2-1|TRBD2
CASSPTGTSGFYNEQFF
TGCGCCAGCAGCCCCACCGGGACTAGCGGGTTTTACAATGAGCAGTTCTTC
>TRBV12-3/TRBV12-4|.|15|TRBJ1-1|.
CASSPQWAGGTEAFF
TGTGCCAGCAGCCCCCAATGGGCCGGAGGCACTGAAGCTTTCTTT
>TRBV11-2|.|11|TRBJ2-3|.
CASSFSGDEYF
TGTGCCAGCAGCTTTTCAGGTGATGAGTATTTT
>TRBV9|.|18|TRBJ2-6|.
CASSVAPAPSSGANVLTF
TGTGCCAGCAGCGTAGCCCCTGCCCCAAGCTCTGGGGCCAACGTCCTGACTTTC
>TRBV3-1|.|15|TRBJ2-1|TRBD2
CASSRYPGLHNEQFF
TGTGCCAGCAGCCGATATCCGGGACTACACAATGAGCAGTTCTTC
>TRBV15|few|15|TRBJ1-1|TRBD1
CATSYGDRANTEAFF
TGTGCCACCAGCTATGGGGACAGGGCGAACACTGAAGCTTTCTTT
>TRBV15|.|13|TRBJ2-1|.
CAVASGTYNEQFF
TGTGCCGTTGCCAGCGGAACCTACAATGAGCAGTTCTTC
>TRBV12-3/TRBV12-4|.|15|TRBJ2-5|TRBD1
CASSSGTEYQETQYF
TGTGCCAGCAGTTCGGGGACAGAGTACCAAGAGACCCAGTACTTC
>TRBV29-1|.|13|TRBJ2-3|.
CSVSGTPTDTQYF
TGCAGCGTTTCTGGGACTCCCACAGATACGCAGTATTTT